The TCR beta chain described here comes from a study of shared clonotypes between healthy human individuals. The CDR3 sequence is 18 residues long. V lost 3 bases to trimming and J lost 0 bases; unmatched junction nucleotides: 8. CDR1 is KGHSH and CDR2 is LQKENI in the germline V gene. Each subset's genomic DNA was split evenly across several immunoSEQ plates. Some clones are missing from TCRdb's copy, which holds only in-frame ones; the method was immunoSEQ multiplex PCR. The table lists over 2 million clones, 85% to 95% of them singletons. Study observations and caveats: For naive CD4 cells, 4% to 6% of clonotypes were shared across a handful of donors. Only a few donors were included, so the genetic and exposure-history diversity represented was limited.

Remarks on this clone: Its cognate antigen is unknown.

J is TRBJ2-6 and V is TRBV18; 7 bases fit TRBD1. The source of this sequence is a man younger than 35 in good health. Some clones in this sample may be carry-over from other donors' samples. Input material: naive CD4+ T cells from PBMCs. Subset given: CD45RA+ positively selected. The CDR3 DNA sequence: TGTGCCAGCTCACCGAATGACAGGGCACTCTCTGGGGCCAACGTCCTGACTTTC. Translated, it gives CASSPNDRALSGANVLTF. Full variable domain (outside the CDR3, taken from reference TRBV18 and TRBJ2-6): NAGVMQNPRHLVRRRGQEARLRCSPMKGHSHVYWYRQLPEEGLKFMVYLQKENIIDESGMPKERFSAEFPKEGPSILRIQQVVRGDSAAYFCASSPNDRALSGANVLTFGAGSRLTVL.